The source of this TCR beta chain is a study of blood T cell repertoires in COVID-19. About the study: Sites in the United States, Italy and Spain provided acute and convalescent COVID-19 samples. T cells, B-cell-depleted T cells, or PBMCs provided the cDNA or gDNA that served as material.

The table came from immunoSEQ multiplex PCR; TCRdb's copy has only in-frame clones and leaves some out. The sample has 150,000 or so clones; approximately 90% are singletons. The germline V gene encodes CDR1 LGHNT and CDR2 FRNRAP. The CDR3 runs 17 residues. The trim removed 2 bases at V and 1 base at J, leaving 10 bases unmatched. The sequenced sample consisted of peripheral blood. The chain couples TRBV12-5 to TRBJ2-7, with TRBD1 identical over 8 bases. This receptor was taken from a woman between 70 and 85 years old with acute or convalescent COVID-19. The CDR3 is CASGLPRLRTGSYEQYF. For the CDR3, the DNA is TGTGCTAGTGGTTTGCCACGCCTAAGGACAGGGTCCTACGAGCAGTACTTC.